These 18 T cell receptor beta chains were all obtained from the same sample, sequenced in a study of monozygotic twins with cystic fibrosis. This table comes from immunoSEQ multiplex PCR, and its TCRdb copy is limited to in-frame clones, with some not included. The sample yields about 14,000 clones, 85% to 95% seen once. Sequenced material: blood. These TCRs come from a girl aged 2 to 9 with cystic fibrosis.

The J gene is TRBJ2-7, the V gene TRBV5-4; tentatively, D is TRBD2 (5 bases). From germline, CDR1 is SGHNT and CDR2 YYREEE (reference sequence). There are 15 residues in the CDR3. Between the trimmed V and J ends, which lost 0 bases and 10 bases, there was a span of 20 bases. CDR3 region: CASSLEVNPEAPQYF. The CDR3 nucleotides are TGTGCCAGCAGCTTGGAAGTAAACCCGGAGGCCCCCCAGTACTTC.

The V and J genes are TRBV30 and TRBJ2-1; 9 positions match TRBD2. Germline V lookup: CDR1 GTSNPN, CDR2 SVGIG (reference sequence). After removal of 0 bases from V and 4 bases from J, the junction contained 4 bases not matched to a gene. CDR3 length: 15 amino acids. The CDR3 loop is CAWSVGGRGYNEQFF. The CDR3 nucleotides are TGTGCCTGGAGTGTAGGCGGGAGGGGTTACAATGAGCAGTTCTTC.

This CDR3 reads CASSLSGTWNGYTF. For the CDR3, the DNA is TGTGCCAGCAGCCTCTCCGGGACTTGGAATGGCTACACCTTC. The chain employs TRBV7-9 and TRBJ1-2; TRBD1 might be the D (5 bases). The CDR3 spans 14 residues. The V gene lost 5 bases and the J gene lost 6 bases, with 16 bases spanning the gap. Looked up from germline, CDR1 is SEHNR and CDR2 is FQNEAQ (reference sequence).

The J gene is TRBJ1-2, the V gene TRBV7-9, with a tentative D call TRBD1 (5 bases). CDR1 is SEHNR and CDR2 is FQNEAQ in the germline V gene (reference sequence). V lost 6 bases to trimming and J lost 4 bases, with 12 bases between them. The CDR3 spans 13 residues. Here the CDR3 reads CASRSLGTYGYTF. Written as DNA, the CDR3 is TGTGCCAGCAGGTCGCTGGGGACCTATGGCTACACCTTC.

The chain uses TRBV7-6 and TRBJ2-7; D remains unclear. This CDR3 spans 12 amino acids. Per the germline V gene, CDR1 is SGHVS and CDR2 is FNYEAQ. Trimming cost V 5 bases and J 6 bases, with 11 bases left between them. The CDR3 DNA reads as TGTGCCAGCAGCCCCCCGGGCCCCGAGCAGTACTTC. It is translated as CASSPPGPEQYF.

The chain links TRBV18 to TRBJ1-2; no clear D. The length of the CDR3 is 13 residues. V was pared by 3 bases and J by 1 base, with 6 bases between. Germline V gene lookup returns CDR1 KGHSH and CDR2 LQKENI. CDR3 region: CASSPERNYGYTF. Written as DNA, the CDR3 is TGTGCCAGCTCACCCGAACGTAACTATGGCTACACCTTC. The full variable domain, rest sourced from reference TRBV18 and TRBJ1-2, is NAGVMQNPRHLVRRRGQEARLRCSPMKGHSHVYWYRQLPEEGLKFMVYLQKENIIDESGMPKERFSAEFPKEGPSILRIQQVVRGDSAAYFCASSPERNYGYTFGSGTRLTVV.

The CDR3: CASSPWTAVRETQYF. CDR3 in DNA: TGTGCCAGCAGCCCCTGGACTGCCGTAAGGGAGACCCAGTACTTC. The genes are TRBV11-3 and TRBJ2-5; D is perhaps TRBD2 (5 bases). The CDR3 sequence is 15 residues long. Germline CDR1 SGHNT, CDR2 YENEEA. The V gene lost 5 bases and the J gene lost 5 bases, with 18 bases spanning the gap. Combining the CDR3 with reference TRBV11-3 and TRBJ2-5 gives the whole variable domain EAGVVQSPRYKIIEKKQPVAFWCNPISGHNTLYWYLQNLGQGPELLIRYENEEAVDDSQLPKDRFSAERLKGVDSTLKIQPAELGDSAVYLCASSPWTAVRETQYFGPGTRLLVL.

V usage is TRBV18 and J usage is TRBJ2-5, with 9 bases that match TRBD1. V lost 6 bases to trimming and J lost 5 bases; unmatched junction nucleotides: 4. Germline V CDR1 and CDR2: KGHSH, LQKENI. The CDR3 runs 13 residues. As DNA, the CDR3 is TGTGCCAGCTCCCCAGGGACAGGGGAGACCCAGTACTTC. It codes for CASSPGTGETQYF.

The rearrangement joins TRBV30 to TRBJ2-1, with TRBD2 as a possible D gene (6 bases). The CDR3 sequence is 14 residues long. The ends were cut back, 3 bases at V and 5 bases at J, with 14 bases in the middle. The germline CDR1 and CDR2 sequences are GTSNPN and SVGIG (reference sequence). The CDR3 protein is CAWSRLVVDNEQFF. In DNA form, the CDR3 reads TGTGCCTGGAGCAGACTAGTCGTCGACAATGAGCAGTTCTTC. Supplemented by reference TRBV30 and TRBJ2-1, the full variable domain reads SQTIHQWPATLVQPVGSPLSLECTVEGTSNPNLYWYRQAAGRGLQLLFYSVGIGQISSEVPQNLSASRPQDRQFILSSKKLLLSDSGFYLCAWSRLVVDNEQFFGPGTRLTVL.

The chain recombines TRBV5-8 with TRBJ2-7, with D unclear. V was clipped by 0 bases and J by 3 bases, with 13 bases between them. The germline V gene has CDR1 SGHTS and CDR2 YDEGEE. The CDR3 contains 15 residues. CDR3 loop: CASSLEGFPYYEQYF. DNA of the CDR3: TGTGCCAGCAGCTTGGAGGGATTCCCCTACTACGAGCAGTACTTC.

This clone has just a few counts. The DNA of the CDR3 is TGTGCCAGTAGTTCCCGGTCTACGTATGGCTACACCTTC. Encoded protein: CASSSRSTYGYTF. The chain recombines TRBV19 with TRBJ1-2, with D uncertain. V lost 5 bases and J 5 bases, leaving 12 bases between the germline ends. Germline CDR1 reads LNHDA; CDR2 reads SQIVND (reference sequence). The CDR3 extends over 13 amino acids.

The chain employs TRBV2 and TRBJ2-2; the D gene is possibly TRBD2 (5 bases). V gave up 6 bases and J gave up 5 bases, with 19 bases separating them. Germline V gives CDR1 SNHLY, CDR2 FYNNEI. The CDR3 sequence is 16 residues long. The CDR3: CASSRESRVGTGELFF. The CDR3 region has the DNA TGTGCCAGCAGCAGAGAATCGAGGGTTGGGACCGGGGAGCTGTTTTTT.

The V call is TRBV13, the J call TRBJ2-3, with D tentatively TRBD2 (5 bases). V gave up 6 bases and J gave up 3 bases, with 19 bases separating them. The CDR3 runs to 16 residues. Germline CDR1 PRHDT, CDR2 FYEKMQ (reference sequence). This CDR3 reads CASSEGGRWSTDTQYF. In DNA form, the CDR3 reads TGTGCCAGCAGTGAGGGCGGACGTTGGTCAACAGATACGCAGTATTTT.

This rearrangement joins TRBV9 to TRBJ2-3; 11 positions match TRBD2. Germline V gives CDR1 SGDLS, CDR2 YYNGEE. The J segment lost 5 bases and the V segment lost 2 bases, leaving 1 base of the junction unmatched. The CDR3 is 14 amino acids. The CDR3 DNA is TGTGCCAGCAGCGTTAGCGGGAGGGAAGATACGCAGTATTTT. Amino acids: CASSVSGREDTQYF.

V is TRBV7-2 and J is TRBJ2-2; D call uncertain. Trimming took off 3 bases at V and 4 bases at J, with 6 bases between the two ends. The CDR3 sequence is 13 residues long. Per the germline V gene, CDR1 is SGHTA and CDR2 is FQGNSA. The CDR3 region is CASSFLFTGELFF. The CDR3 nucleotides are TGTGCCAGCAGCTTTCTTTTCACCGGGGAGCTGTTTTTT.

The chain is built from TRBV4-2 and TRBJ2-7, with 9 bases identical to TRBD2. Germline V gene data show CDR1 as LGHNA and CDR2 as YNFKEQ. V was clipped by 4 bases and J by 6 bases; unmatched bases: 25. The CDR3 runs to 20 residues. The CDR3 DNA follows: TGTGCCAGCAGCCCAAACTTCGCAATTAGCGGGAGCGACGGGACACTCGAGCAGTACTTC. Amino acid sequence: CASSPNFAISGSDGTLEQYF.

The chain recombines TRBV7-9 with TRBJ1-1; D remains unclear. Trimming removed 3 bases from V and 4 bases from J, with 15 bases in between. The CDR3 extends over 15 amino acids. Per germline, CDR1 SEHNR and CDR2 FQNEAQ (reference sequence). The CDR3 region is CASSLSTVRRTEAFF. CDR3 DNA sequence: TGTGCCAGCAGCTTGTCGACGGTGCGGCGCACTGAAGCTTTCTTT.

The chain recombines TRBV27 with TRBJ2-3, with 13 bases lining up with TRBD2. V gave up 4 bases and J gave up 4 bases; unmatched junction bases: 20. From germline, CDR1 is MNHEY and CDR2 SMNVEV (reference sequence). The CDR3 runs to 21 residues. The CDR3 loop is CASSSRQGSPGLAGRSDTQYF. DNA of the CDR3: TGTGCCAGCAGTTCTCGACAGGGAAGTCCGGGACTAGCGGGGCGGTCAGATACGCAGTATTTT.